This is a list of T cell receptor beta chains from one sample in a study of T cell repertoires in cytomegalovirus infection. TCRdb recomputed calls from the reads with MiXCR, one row per CDR3 protein. Counted here are some 800,000 distinct CDR3 sequences, under 35% occurring once; the ten biggest clones make up under 15%. These TCRs' antigens remain unknown. The source was cultured CD8+ T cells from PBMCs, collected from culture after CMV antigen stimulation. These receptors came from a human donor in good health (CMV status not recorded). Some clones in this sample may be carry-over from other donors' samples. CDR3s leave out the opening cysteine and the closing phenylalanine or tryptophan. The D gene is left open where the match is weak.

>TRBJ1-3|TRBV7-9|NA
ASSLTGSAGNTIY
>TRBJ2-5|TRBV6-4|NA
ASSERARQETQY
>TRBJ1-4|TRBV6-6|NA
ASSRSSEKLF
>TRBJ1-6|TRBV7-9|TRBD1
ASSLEGQGDPLH
>TRBJ2-5|TRBV2|NA
ATEDGLQETQY
>TRBJ2-5|TRBV7-9|TRBD2
ASSLGLAESQETQY
>TRBJ1-2|TRBV15|NA
ATSSTGHLKSRGYT
>TRBJ2-5|TRBV27|NA
ASSFLAKETQY
>TRBJ1-1|TRBV20-1|NA
SARDWAQQTEAF
>TRBJ1-6|TRBV19|TRBD1
ASHAIGDRGLGNSPLH
>TRBJ2-7|TRBV19|NA
ASSRDISSYEQY
>TRBJ2-2|TRBV15|TRBD2
ATERGTSGPSEVF
>TRBJ1-5|TRBV27|NA
ASRWTVNQPQH
>TRBJ2-1|TRBV27|NA
ASSPLFVGVEQF
>TRBJ1-1|TRBV6-1|NA
ASITGRAEAF